These T cell receptor beta chains were read from a single sample in a study of T-cell reconstitution after alpha-beta-depleted transplantation in children. One entry per CDR3 protein results from TCRdb running MiXCR on the PCR reads. The data hold 25,000 to 30,000 distinct CDR3 sequences, with around 17% observed a single time. This specimen consisted of PBMCs, mostly from graft donor cells, obtained 60 days after TCRalphabeta/CD19-depleted stem cell transplant. The receptor source for this set is a male patient between 2 and 9 years old who had a stem cell transplant for acute lymphoblastic leukemia, so the T cells may come from the graft donor. The CDR3 runs from the conserved cysteine through the conserved F or W. Each record gives: V gene, J gene, clone size, D gene, CDR3 DNA, CDR3 protein. D genes are given only for firm matches. Expanded clones are given a class, and other clones once, few, many or no size at all.

V gene: TRBV7-2; J gene: TRBJ1-6; clone size: .; D gene: .; CDR3 DNA: TGTGCCAGCAGCTTAGCCATGGGGAGTTCACCCCTCCACTTT; CDR3 protein: CASSLAMGSSPLHF
V gene: TRBV6-2/TRBV6-3; J gene: TRBJ1-1; clone size: few; D gene: .; CDR3 DNA: TGTGCCAGCAAGGACTCGTATGGATGGTACACTGAAGCTTTCTTT; CDR3 protein: CASKDSYGWYTEAFF
V gene: TRBV11-2; J gene: TRBJ2-5; clone size: .; D gene: .; CDR3 DNA: TGTGCCAGCACCCCAGTAGGGAGAGGCCAAGAGACCCAGTACTTC; CDR3 protein: CASTPVGRGQETQYF
V gene: TRBV3-1; J gene: TRBJ2-7; clone size: .; D gene: .; CDR3 DNA: TGTGCCAGCAGCCAAGATCAGACTGTGCCTTACGAGCAGTACTTC; CDR3 protein: CASSQDQTVPYEQYF
V gene: TRBV10-3; J gene: TRBJ1-4; clone size: .; D gene: .; CDR3 DNA: TGTGCCATCAGTACAGCAACTAATGAAAAACTGTTTTTT; CDR3 protein: CAISTATNEKLFF
V gene: TRBV10-2; J gene: TRBJ2-7; clone size: .; D gene: TRBD2; CDR3 DNA: TGCGCCAGCAGTTTAAGGACTAGCGGGGCCAGCGAGCAGTACTTC; CDR3 protein: CASSLRTSGASEQYF
V gene: TRBV29-1; J gene: TRBJ1-1; clone size: many; D gene: .; CDR3 DNA: TGCAGCGCCAGGGAGGGGAACACTGAAGCTTTCTTT; CDR3 protein: CSAREGNTEAFF
V gene: TRBV14; J gene: TRBJ1-1; clone size: .; D gene: .; CDR3 DNA: TGTGCCAGCAGCCAAGATCTGAACACTGAAGCTTTCTTT; CDR3 protein: CASSQDLNTEAFF
V gene: TRBV5-5; J gene: TRBJ1-1; clone size: .; D gene: .; CDR3 DNA: TGTGCCAGCAGCTTTCTTCCCAGACAAGAAGCTTTCTTT; CDR3 protein: CASSFLPRQEAFF
V gene: TRBV28; J gene: TRBJ1-5; clone size: many; D gene: TRBD1; CDR3 DNA: TGTGCCAGCAGTACCCTCCGACAGGGGGCTTATCAGCCCCAGCATTTT; CDR3 protein: CASSTLRQGAYQPQHF
V gene: TRBV3-1; J gene: TRBJ1-2; clone size: .; D gene: .; CDR3 DNA: TGTGCCAGCAGCGCGGACGGAACCTATGGCTACACCTTC; CDR3 protein: CASSADGTYGYTF
V gene: TRBV28; J gene: TRBJ1-4; clone size: many; D gene: .; CDR3 DNA: TGTGCCAGCAGCCCCCCCCGGCAGGGACTGATGACTAATGAAAAACTGTTTTTT; CDR3 protein: CASSPPRQGLMTNEKLFF
V gene: TRBV12-3/TRBV12-4; J gene: TRBJ2-2; clone size: .; D gene: TRBD2; CDR3 DNA: TGTGCCAGCAGGACTAGCGGGGGGACCGGGGAGCTGTTTTTT; CDR3 protein: CASRTSGGTGELFF
V gene: TRBV4-2; J gene: TRBJ1-1; clone size: many; D gene: TRBD1; CDR3 DNA: TGTGCCAGCAGCCAAGCAGGAGGGGGCGAAGGGAACACTGAAGCTTTCTTT; CDR3 protein: CASSQAGGGEGNTEAFF
V gene: TRBV12-3/TRBV12-4; J gene: TRBJ2-6; clone size: .; D gene: .; CDR3 DNA: TGTGCCAGCCGGACCGGCGCCTCTGGGGCCAACGTCCTGACTTTC; CDR3 protein: CASRTGASGANVLTF
V gene: TRBV5-1; J gene: TRBJ2-7; clone size: .; D gene: .; CDR3 DNA: TGCGCCAGCAGCGCGGACAGTTCCTACGAGCAGTACTTC; CDR3 protein: CASSADSSYEQYF
V gene: TRBV5-5; J gene: TRBJ2-7; clone size: many; D gene: .; CDR3 DNA: TGTGCCAGCAGCTTTTTAGACGGAACCCCCTACGAGCAGTACTTC; CDR3 protein: CASSFLDGTPYEQYF
V gene: TRBV6-1; J gene: TRBJ2-3; clone size: .; D gene: .; CDR3 DNA: TGTGCCAGCAGGGCGCCGGCGACCAATACGCAGTATTTT; CDR3 protein: CASRAPATNTQYF